This is a list of T cell receptor beta chains from one sample in a study of cytomegalovirus exposure and HLA in healthy donors. Using immunoSEQ multiplex PCR, the repertoire was profiled, and TCRdb retains in-frame clones only, with some absent. The profile covers 120,000 or so clones, with over 70% appearing a single time and approximately 9.6% taken by the ten largest. The sequenced material came from PBMCs. All receptors come from a woman in her 50s in good health and CMV-seropositive. Both conserved end residues are part of each CDR3. A D gene is named only where the DNA matches it firmly. Size is stated for part of the rows, as once, few or many counts, or as a class when the clone is expanded.

DNA: TGTGCCAGCAGCCAAGAATTACGGGGGGCGCGCACCGGGGAGCTGTTTTTT
CDR3: CASSQELRGARTGELFF
D: -
length: 17
V: TRBV4-2
J: TRBJ2-2
size: -

DNA: TGCGCCAGCAGCTTGGCCCCTGATGGGGCGACTAGGGAAGCTTTCTTT
CDR3: CASSLAPDGATREAFF
D: -
length: 16
V: TRBV5-1
J: TRBJ1-1
size: -

DNA: TGTGCCAGTACCCCAAACAGGGTAACTAATGAAAAACTGTTTTTT
CDR3: CASTPNRVTNEKLFF
D: -
length: 15
V: TRBV19
J: TRBJ1-4
size: -

DNA: TGTGCCAGCAGCTTCCAGGAAAGCACTGAAGCTTTCTTT
CDR3: CASSFQESTEAFF
D: -
length: 13
V: TRBV7-2
J: TRBJ1-1
size: -

DNA: TGTGCCAGCTCGGAGGTTTTCAGGTTTGACTATGGCTACACCTTC
CDR3: CASSEVFRFDYGYTF
D: -
length: 15
V: TRBV6-1
J: TRBJ1-2
size: -

DNA: TGCGCCAGCAGCGACGACAGTTCCTCGAACACCGGGGAGCTGTTTTTT
CDR3: CASSDDSSSNTGELFF
D: -
length: 16
V: TRBV5-1
J: TRBJ2-2
size: -

DNA: TGTGCCCGCAAGACAGGGGACCACTCTGGAAACACCATATATTTT
CDR3: CARKTGDHSGNTIYF
D: TRBD1
length: 15
V: TRBV25-1
J: TRBJ1-3
size: few

DNA: TGTGCTAGCAGCCGGGGGACAGGCCCCTCTGGGGCCAACGTCCTGACTTTC
CDR3: CASSRGTGPSGANVLTF
D: TRBD1
length: 17
V: TRBV7-7
J: TRBJ2-6
size: -

DNA: TGTTCCAGCAGCTCGGCCGGGACTAGCGACTCCTACGAGCAGTACTTC
CDR3: CSSSSAGTSDSYEQYF
D: TRBD2
length: 16
V: TRBV7-9
J: TRBJ2-7
size: -

DNA: TGTGCCAGCAGCTTGGCCAGGGCGTATGGCTACACCTTC
CDR3: CASSLARAYGYTF
D: -
length: 13
V: TRBV5-5
J: TRBJ1-2
size: -

DNA: TGTGCCAGCAGCCTAGGGAAGGGGCTAGCGGGAGTAGCAGATACGCAGTATTTT
CDR3: CASSLGKGLAGVADTQYF
D: TRBD2
length: 18
V: TRBV11-2
J: TRBJ2-3
size: -

DNA: TGTGCCAGCAGCTTAACGGCAGGGGATGGGGCCAACGTCCTGACTTTC
CDR3: CASSLTAGDGANVLTF
D: -
length: 16
V: TRBV7-2
J: TRBJ2-6
size: -

DNA: TGTGCCAGCAGCTTCAGGGGGCAGAGGCGAGAGACCCAGTACTTC
CDR3: CASSFRGQRRETQYF
D: TRBD1
length: 15
V: TRBV7-2
J: TRBJ2-5
size: -

DNA: TGTGCCAGCAGTCACAGGGTGCCCTATAATTCACCCCTCCACTTT
CDR3: CASSHRVPYNSPLHF
D: -
length: 15
V: TRBV27
J: TRBJ1-6
size: -

DNA: TGTGCCAGCAGAAGACAGGGAGCTAACTATGGCTACACCTTC
CDR3: CASRRQGANYGYTF
D: TRBD1
length: 14
V: TRBV6-5
J: TRBJ1-2
size: -

DNA: TGTGCCAGCAGCCACACGACAGGATTCTATGGCTACACCTTC
CDR3: CASSHTTGFYGYTF
D: -
length: 14
V: TRBV14
J: TRBJ1-2
size: once

DNA: TGTGCCAGCAGATGGGGGGTGGGGTATAATGAAAAACTGTTTTTT
CDR3: CASRWGVGYNEKLFF
D: -
length: 15
V: TRBV6-5
J: TRBJ1-4
size: -

DNA: TGTGCCAGCAGCGCATGGGACAGCCCAAGGACAGATACGCAGTATTTT
CDR3: CASSAWDSPRTDTQYF
D: TRBD1
length: 16
V: TRBV11-2
J: TRBJ2-3
size: once

DNA: TGCGCCAGCAGCTTGACAGCCGGGACAATCTACGAGCAGTACTTC
CDR3: CASSLTAGTIYEQYF
D: -
length: 15
V: TRBV5-1
J: TRBJ2-7
size: few

DNA: TGTGCCAGCAGCGTCTCAGGGGGAAACATTCAGTACTTC
CDR3: CASSVSGGNIQYF
D: TRBD1
length: 13
V: TRBV9
J: TRBJ2-4
size: -

DNA: TGTGCCAGCAGTTTCACTAGCGGGTCCACCGGGGAGCTGTTTTTT
CDR3: CASSFTSGSTGELFF
D: TRBD2
length: 15
V: TRBV2
J: TRBJ2-2
size: -

DNA: TGTGCCAGCACCCCAAATGGGGCCAAGAACACTGAAGCTTTCTTT
CDR3: CASTPNGAKNTEAFF
D: -
length: 15
V: TRBV6-1
J: TRBJ1-1
size: few

DNA: TGCGCCAGCAGCTTGTTTGCGGGGGGACAAGAGACCCAGTACTTC
CDR3: CASSLFAGGQETQYF
D: TRBD2
length: 15
V: TRBV5-1
J: TRBJ2-5
size: few

DNA: TGTGCCAGCAGCTTGAAGGGTAGCGGAGTCTCCTACGAGCAGTACTTC
CDR3: CASSLKGSGVSYEQYF
D: -
length: 16
V: TRBV5-4
J: TRBJ2-7
size: -

DNA: TGTGCCAGCAGTGTTCAGGGGAACACTGAAGCTTTCTTT
CDR3: CASSVQGNTEAFF
D: -
length: 13
V: TRBV6-4
J: TRBJ1-1
size: -